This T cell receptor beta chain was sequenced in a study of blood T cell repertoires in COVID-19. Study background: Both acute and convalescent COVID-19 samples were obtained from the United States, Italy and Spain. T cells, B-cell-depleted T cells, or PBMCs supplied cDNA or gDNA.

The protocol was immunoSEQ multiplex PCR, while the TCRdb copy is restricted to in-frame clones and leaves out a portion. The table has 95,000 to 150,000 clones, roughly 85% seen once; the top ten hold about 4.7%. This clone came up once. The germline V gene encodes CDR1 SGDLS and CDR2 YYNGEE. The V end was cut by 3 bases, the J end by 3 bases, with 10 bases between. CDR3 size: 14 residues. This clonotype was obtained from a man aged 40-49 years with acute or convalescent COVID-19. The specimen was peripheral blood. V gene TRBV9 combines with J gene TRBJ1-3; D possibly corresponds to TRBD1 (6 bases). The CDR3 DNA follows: TGTGCCAGCAGCGCCAGGGGTGGTGGAAACACCATATATTTT. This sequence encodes CASSARGGGNTIYF.